Below, 29 T cell receptor beta chains from the same sample are listed, as sequenced in a study of blood T cell repertoires in COVID-19. TCRdb's table, derived via immunoSEQ multiplex PCR, lists solely in-frame clones and lacks some. The sample contains 250,000 to 300,000 clones, 70% to 90% of which appear only once. The sample consisted of PBMCs or T cells enriched from blood (not recorded which). These receptors were obtained from a woman aged 45 to 65 who had recovered from COVID-19.

This sequence joins TRBV5-1 and TRBJ1-3; D unresolved. CDR1 is SGHRS, CDR2 YFSETQ, per germline. The V and J ends lost 4 bases and 0 bases respectively, with 23 bases between them. The CDR3 runs to 19 residues. In DNA, the CDR3 is TGCGCCAGCAGCCAGTCGGGTTCGTCCTCCTCGGGCTCTGGAAACACCATATATTTT. It translates to CASSQSGSSSSGSGNTIYF.

The rearrangement uses TRBV19 and TRBJ2-1, with TRBD1 identical over 7 bases. CDR1 and CDR2 from the germline V gene are LNHDA and SQIVND (reference sequence). This CDR3 has 20 amino acids. The ends lost 3 bases at V and 0 bases at J; junction bases unmatched: 17. The chain's CDR3 is CASSIRTSGTAYSSYNEQFF. CDR3 nucleotides: TGTGCCAGTAGTATTAGGACATCCGGGACAGCCTACAGCTCCTACAATGAGCAGTTCTTC.

The chain recombines TRBV2 with TRBJ2-1, with TRBD2 matching 10 bases. This CDR3 spans 14 amino acids. The V gene's germline CDR1 is SNHLY and CDR2 FYNNEI. The V segment lost 3 bases and the J segment 8 bases; nucleotides outside the gene matches: 4. The CDR3 protein is CASSEEREGDEQFF. The CDR3 DNA sequence: TGTGCCAGCAGTGAGGAGCGGGAGGGGGATGAGCAGTTCTTC.

This clone is a singleton in its sample. The chain is built from TRBV30 and TRBJ2-3; perhaps TRBD1 as D (5 bases). The CDR3 is 15 amino acids. The ends were cut back, 0 bases at V and 0 bases at J, with 10 bases in the middle. Germline loops: CDR1 GTSNPN, CDR2 SVGIG (reference sequence). CDR3 in DNA: TGTGCCTGGAGTGTCGGACATCCTAGCACAGATACGCAGTATTTT. The encoded protein is CAWSVGHPSTDTQYF.

This clone was seen just once. The V call is TRBV6-6, the J call TRBJ1-6; the D gene is possibly TRBD1 (5 bases). The CDR3 extends over 16 amino acids. Germline CDR1 reads MNHNY; CDR2 reads SVGAGI (reference sequence). Trimming pared 0 bases from V and 8 bases from J, leaving 14 bases between. CDR3 in amino acids: CASSYSLSTGDSPLHF. The CDR3 DNA follows: TGTGCCAGCAGTTACTCCCTTTCTACAGGCGATTCACCCCTCCACTTT.

The CDR3 bases are TGTGCCAGCAGTGGTGACAGGGGGCTTTATTTTAACTATGGCTACACCTTC. Amino acid sequence: CASSGDRGLYFNYGYTF. The chain combines TRBV28 with TRBJ1-2, with TRBD1 identical over 10 bases. The junction had 10 bases not matched to a gene; V was cut back by 5 bases and J by 1 base. This CDR3 spans 17 amino acids. In germline, CDR1 is MDHEN, CDR2 SYDVKM.

The V call is TRBV5-4, the J call TRBJ2-1; D is possibly TRBD1 (5 bases). The CDR3 is 15 amino acids. Per the germline V gene, CDR1 is SGHNT and CDR2 is YYREEE (reference sequence). The V and J ends lost 3 bases and 0 bases respectively, with 10 bases between them. This chain's CDR3 is CASSSRVSSYNEQFF. CDR3 nucleotides: TGTGCCAGCAGCTCCAGGGTGAGCTCCTACAATGAGCAGTTCTTC.

V usage is TRBV7-2 and J usage is TRBJ1-4; TRBD1 is a possible D gene (5 bases). The germline gives CDR1 SGHTA, CDR2 FQGNSA. V was shortened by 4 bases and J by 7 bases, with 19 bases between the two germline ends. The CDR3 runs 16 residues. The CDR3 spells CASSSSQRRGSEKLFF. The CDR3 nucleotides are TGTGCCAGCAGCTCTTCACAAAGAAGGGGATCTGAAAAACTGTTTTTT.

The chain recombines TRBV11-2 with TRBJ1-5; 7 positions match TRBD1. V dropped 2 bases and J dropped 0; count of bases not matched to a gene: 4. The CDR3 runs 16 residues. CDR1 and CDR2 (germline): SGHAT, FQNNGV. The CDR3 here is CASSLYPGGSNQPQHF. The CDR3 coding sequence is TGTGCCAGCAGCTTATACCCAGGGGGTAGCAATCAGCCCCAGCATTTT.

As concerns this clone: An end of the junction does not agree with germline; a read error may underlie this. The chain carries TRBV28 and TRBJ1-3, with D maybe TRBD1 (5 bases). The CDR3 runs to 15 residues. Germline loops: CDR1 MDHEN, CDR2 SYDVKM. The chain's CDR3 is CASILSGPSGNTIYF. For the CDR3, the DNA is TGTGCCAGCATTTTATCAGGGCCCTCTGGAAACACCATATATTTT.

The chain combines TRBV5-1 with TRBJ2-2; TRBD2 matches 9 bases. V shed 2 bases, J shed 0 bases, and the junction held 8 bases outside the gene matches. This CDR3 is 18 amino acids long. Germline CDR1 reads SGHRS; CDR2 reads YFSETQ. Here the CDR3 DNA reads TGCGCCAGCAGCTTTTCTACGGCGGGAGGGCCGAACACCGGGGAGCTGTTTTTT. Encoded protein: CASSFSTAGGPNTGELFF. The full variable domain, in which reference TRBV5-1 and TRBJ2-2 provide the parts outside the CDR3, is KAGVTQTPRYLIKTRGQQVTLSCSPISGHRSVSWYQQTPGQGLQFLFEYFSETQRNKGNFPGRFSGRQFSNSRSEMNVSTLELGDSALYLCASSFSTAGGPNTGELFFGEGSRLTVL.

The V gene is TRBV3-1 (or the pseudogene TRBV3-2), the J gene TRBJ1-4, with D unresolved. V was pared by 6 bases and J by 5 bases, with 7 bases between. Germline V gives CDR1 LGHDT, CDR2 YNNKEL (reference sequence). CDR3 length equals 12 residues. CDR3 nucleotide sequence: TGTGCCAGCAGAAGGCGGAATGAAAAACTGTTTTTT. Its protein product is CASRRRNEKLFF.

The chain combines TRBV6-5 with TRBJ2-7, with D maybe TRBD2 (5 bases). The germline gives CDR1 MNHEY, CDR2 SVGAGI. The V end lost 10 bases, the J end lost 2 bases, and 15 bases lay between the germline ends. The CDR3 sequence is 13 residues long. The CDR3 DNA reads as TGTGCCACCGGGTGGGGAGCCACCTACGAGCAGTACTTC. Encoded protein: CATGWGATYEQYF.

The chain employs TRBV4-1 and TRBJ2-3; 9 bases align to TRBD1. CDR3 length equals 15 residues. The germline gives CDR1 MGHRA, CDR2 YSYEKL. Trimming at V came to 6 bases and at J to 5 bases, leaving 9 bases not matched to a gene. CDR3 bases: TGCGCCAGCAGTCGGGACAGGGTACCCGTAGATACGCAGTATTTT. Residues: CASSRDRVPVDTQYF.

V and J are TRBV9 and TRBJ1-1, with 8 bases aligning to TRBD1. With V trimmed by 2 bases and J by 4 bases, 4 bases remained unmatched. The germline CDR1 and CDR2 sequences are SGDLS and YYNGEE. The CDR3 consists of 14 residues. Written as DNA, the CDR3 is TGTGCCAGCAGCGTCGACAGGGGAGTCACTGAAGCTTTCTTT. Translating gives CASSVDRGVTEAFF. Based on the CDR3 plus reference TRBV9 and TRBJ1-1, the full variable domain is DSGVTQTPKHLITATGQRVTLRCSPRSGDLSVYWYQQSLDQGLQFLIQYYNGEERAKGNILERFSAQQFPDLHSELNLSSLELGDSALYFCASSVDRGVTEAFFGQGTRLTVV.

The V call is TRBV27, the J call TRBJ2-7, with D maybe TRBD1 (6 bases). Germline assignment: CDR1 MNHEY and CDR2 SMNVEV (reference sequence). The CDR3 runs 14 residues. Trimming stripped 8 bases from V and 0 bases from J, with 14 bases between. Written as DNA, the CDR3 is TGTGCCAGCCGTAGAAACAGGGACTCCTACGAGCAGTACTTC. This codes for CASRRNRDSYEQYF.

This chain links TRBV23-1 with TRBJ2-7; the D gene is possibly TRBD1 (6 bases). TRBV23-1 has ORF status, its function being uncertain. The CDR3 length is 19 residues. Trimming left V 0 bases short and J 2 bases short, with 23 bases between. CDR3 sequence: CASSQSIPTSNRVPYEQYF. The CDR3 DNA reads as TGCGCCAGCAGTCAATCAATACCCACCTCTAACAGGGTCCCCTACGAGCAGTACTTC.

This clone has a single count. V gene TRBV28 combines with J gene TRBJ1-4; perhaps TRBD1 as D (5 bases). The CDR3 contains 15 residues. V lost 5 bases, J lost 5 bases, and 15 bases lay in between. Germline V gene data show CDR1 as MDHEN and CDR2 as SYDVKM. The CDR3 reads CASSPPREVNEKLFF. The CDR3 DNA follows: TGTGCCAGCAGTCCTCCCAGGGAGGTGAATGAAAAACTGTTTTTT.

V is TRBV29-1 and J is TRBJ1-1, with D perhaps TRBD1 (6 bases). Trimming removed 8 bases at V and 3 bases at J, with 22 bases between. This CDR3 contains 15 residues. The V gene's germline CDR1 is SQVTM and CDR2 ANQGSEA. In DNA form, the CDR3 reads TGCAGCCCGTACGGGCTAGGGGGGGCTTACACTGAAGCTTTCTTT. As protein: CSPYGLGGAYTEAFF.

The chain employs TRBV19 and TRBJ2-7; the match to TRBD1 covers 7 bases. Germline trimming cut 5 bases from V and 6 bases from J; bases unmatched to any gene: 7. Per germline, CDR1 LNHDA and CDR2 SQIVND (reference sequence). This CDR3 has 13 amino acids. CDR3: CASSGNRGTEQYF. The CDR3 DNA follows: TGTGCCAGTAGTGGTAACAGGGGAACCGAGCAGTACTTC.

V usage is TRBV24-1 and J usage is TRBJ2-1; TRBD2 agrees at 8 bases. This CDR3 comprises 13 residues. Germline V gene data show CDR1 as KGHDR and CDR2 as SFDVKD. With V trimmed by 6 bases and J by 8 bases, 5 bases remained unmatched. The CDR3 loop reads CATSTAGAHEQFF. In DNA form, the CDR3 reads TGTGCCACCAGTACAGCGGGAGCCCATGAGCAGTTCTTC.

The genes are TRBV19 and TRBJ1-2; D is unresolved. The CDR3 runs to 12 residues. The germline CDR1 and CDR2 sequences are LNHDA and SQIVND (reference sequence). Trimming shortened V by 5 bases and J by 2 bases, and 6 bases separated the two germline ends. The CDR3 reads CASSWANYGYTF. DNA of the CDR3: TGTGCCAGTAGTTGGGCGAACTATGGCTACACCTTC.

The V gene is TRBV5-4, the J gene TRBJ2-5; the match to TRBD2 covers 14 bases. The CDR3 has 17 residues. The trim removed 4 bases at V and 5 bases at J, leaving 10 bases unmatched. Germline lookup yields CDR1 SGHNT and CDR2 YYREEE (reference sequence). CDR3: CASSPLGLAGVGETQYF. For the CDR3, the DNA is TGTGCCAGCAGCCCCCTGGGACTAGCGGGAGTAGGTGAGACCCAGTACTTC. Full variable domain (missing parts from reference TRBV5-4 and TRBJ2-5): ETGVTQSPTHLIKTRGQQVTLRCSSQSGHNTVSWYQQALGQGPQFIFQYYREEENGRGNFPPRFSGLQFPNYSSELNVNALELDDSALYLCASSPLGLAGVGETQYFGPGTRLLVL.

This chain links TRBV7-9 with TRBJ1-5; D possibly corresponds to TRBD1 (6 bases). The V gene lost 3 bases and the J gene lost 4 bases, with 7 bases spanning the gap. CDR1 and CDR2 from the germline V gene are SEHNR and FQNEAQ (reference sequence). This CDR3 is built from 13 residues. Here the CDR3 DNA reads TGTGCCAGCAGCTTCACAGGGAATCAGCCCCAGCATTTT. This translates into CASSFTGNQPQHF.

This chain links TRBV12-3 or TRBV12-4 with TRBJ2-7; TRBD1 is a possible D gene (5 bases). Trimming shortened V by 5 bases and J by 3 bases, and 11 bases separated the two germline ends. The CDR3 spans 13 residues. As DNA, the CDR3 is TGTGCCAGCAGTCCCACAGGAGTCTACGAGCAGTACTTC. Its protein is CASSPTGVYEQYF.

The rearrangement joins TRBV7-9 to TRBJ2-2; 9 nucleotides line up with TRBD2. The trim removed 3 bases at V and 4 bases at J, leaving 9 bases unmatched. Germline V lookup: CDR1 SEHNR, CDR2 FQNEAQ (reference sequence). This CDR3 is 17 amino acids long. CDR3 amino acids: CASSLERTSAGTGELFF. The CDR3, as DNA: TGTGCCAGCAGCTTGGAACGGACTAGCGCGGGCACCGGGGAGCTGTTTTTT.

The chain uses TRBV9 and TRBJ2-3, with 7 bases fitting TRBD2. The CDR3 is 15 amino acids. The germline gives CDR1 SGDLS, CDR2 YYNGEE. With V trimmed by 0 bases and J by 6 bases, 7 bases remained unmatched. DNA of the CDR3: TGTGCCAGCAGCGTAGTAGCGGGTGGGTGGGATACGCAGTATTTT. Its protein is CASSVVAGGWDTQYF.

The chain couples TRBV2 to TRBJ2-3; the D gene is possibly TRBD1 (5 bases). This CDR3 is 12 amino acids long. Germline CDR1 and CDR2: SNHLY and FYNNEI. Trimming left V 8 bases short and J 4 bases short, with 10 bases between. The CDR3 nucleotides are TGTGCCAGCCGTCCCAGGGCAGATACGCAGTATTTT. Amino acid sequence: CASRPRADTQYF.

The rearrangement links TRBV7-6 to TRBJ1-4; the match to TRBD1 covers 8 bases. The CDR3 has 15 amino acids. CDR1 SGHVS and CDR2 FNYEAQ come from the germline V gene. Trimming removed 3 bases from V and 7 bases from J; junction bases left unmatched: 7. The CDR3 DNA reads as TGTGCCAGCAGCTTTGGTGGACAGGGAAGTGAAAAACTGTTTTTT. It yields the protein CASSFGGQGSEKLFF.